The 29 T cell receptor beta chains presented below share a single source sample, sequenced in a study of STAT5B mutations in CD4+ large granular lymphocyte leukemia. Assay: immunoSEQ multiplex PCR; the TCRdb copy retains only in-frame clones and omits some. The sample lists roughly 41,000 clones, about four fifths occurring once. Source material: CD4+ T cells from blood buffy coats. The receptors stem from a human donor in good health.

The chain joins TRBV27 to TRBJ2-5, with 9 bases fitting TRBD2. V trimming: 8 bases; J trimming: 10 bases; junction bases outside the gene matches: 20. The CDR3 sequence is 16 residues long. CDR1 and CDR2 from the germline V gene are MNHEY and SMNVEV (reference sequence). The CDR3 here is CASYPLLREGPVNQYF. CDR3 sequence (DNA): TGTGCCAGCTACCCCCTGTTGCGGGAGGGCCCGGTTAACCAGTACTTC.

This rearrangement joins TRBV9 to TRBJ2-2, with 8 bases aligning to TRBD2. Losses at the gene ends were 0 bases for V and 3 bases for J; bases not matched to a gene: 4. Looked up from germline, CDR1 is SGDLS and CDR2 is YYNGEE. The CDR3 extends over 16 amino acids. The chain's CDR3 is CASSVGSGGYTGELFF. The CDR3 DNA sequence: TGTGCCAGCAGCGTAGGAAGCGGGGGATACACCGGGGAGCTGTTTTTT.

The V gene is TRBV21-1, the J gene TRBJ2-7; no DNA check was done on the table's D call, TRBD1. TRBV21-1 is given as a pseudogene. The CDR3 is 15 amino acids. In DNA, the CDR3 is TGTGCCAGCACCCACCGACAGGACTCCTACTACGAGCAGTACTTC. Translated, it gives CASTHRQDSYYEQYF.

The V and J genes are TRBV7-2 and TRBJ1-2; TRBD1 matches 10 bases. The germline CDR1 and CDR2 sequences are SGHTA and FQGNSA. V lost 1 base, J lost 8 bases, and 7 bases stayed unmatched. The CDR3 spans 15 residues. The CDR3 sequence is CASSLDVGQGTGYTF. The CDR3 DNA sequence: TGTGCCAGCAGCTTAGATGTGGGACAGGGGACCGGCTACACCTTC. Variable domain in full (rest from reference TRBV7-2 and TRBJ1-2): GAGVSQSPSNKVTEKGKDVELRCDPISGHTALYWYRQSLGQGLEFLIYFQGNSAPDKSGLPSDRFSAERTGGSVSTLTIQRTQQEDSAVYLCASSLDVGQGTGYTFGSGTRLTVV.

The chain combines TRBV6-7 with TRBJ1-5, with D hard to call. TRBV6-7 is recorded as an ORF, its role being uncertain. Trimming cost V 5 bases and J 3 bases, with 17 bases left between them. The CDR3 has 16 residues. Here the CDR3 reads CASSHLFKGLNQPQHF. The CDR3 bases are TGTGCCAGCAGTCACCTTTTTAAAGGCCTCAATCAGCCCCAGCATTTT.

In DNA, the CDR3 is TGTGCCAGCAGCTTCACCCTATGGGGGGACACCGGGGAGCTGTTTTTT. Translation: CASSFTLWGDTGELFF. The chain recombines TRBV11-3 with TRBJ2-2, with TRBD2 as a possible D gene (6 bases). V was cut by 3 bases and J by 3 bases, with 14 bases left in between. This CDR3 has 16 residues. Per the germline V gene, CDR1 is SGHNT and CDR2 is YENEEA.

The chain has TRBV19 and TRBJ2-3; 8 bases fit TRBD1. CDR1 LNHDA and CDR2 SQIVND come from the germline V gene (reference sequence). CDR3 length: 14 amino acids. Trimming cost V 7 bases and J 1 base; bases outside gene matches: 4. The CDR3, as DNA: TGTGCCAGTAATAGGGACAGGCGCACAGATACGCAGTATTTT. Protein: CASNRDRRTDTQYF.

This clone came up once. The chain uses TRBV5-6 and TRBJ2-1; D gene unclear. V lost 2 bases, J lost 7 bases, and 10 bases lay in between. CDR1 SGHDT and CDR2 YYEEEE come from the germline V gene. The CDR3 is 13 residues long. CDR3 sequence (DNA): TGTGCCAGCAGCTTAGTGGGCTTTAATGAGCAGTTCTTC. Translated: CASSLVGFNEQFF.

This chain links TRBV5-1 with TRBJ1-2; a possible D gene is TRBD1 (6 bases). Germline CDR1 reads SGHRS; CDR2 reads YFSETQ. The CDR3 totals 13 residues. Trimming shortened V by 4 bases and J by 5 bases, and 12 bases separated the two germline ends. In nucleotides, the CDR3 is TGCGCCAGCAGCAGGACGGACAGATATGGCTACACCTTC. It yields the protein CASSRTDRYGYTF. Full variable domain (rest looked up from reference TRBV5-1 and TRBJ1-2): KAGVTQTPRYLIKTRGQQVTLSCSPISGHRSVSWYQQTPGQGLQFLFEYFSETQRNKGNFPGRFSGRQFSNSRSEMNVSTLELGDSALYLCASSRTDRYGYTFGSGTRLTVV.

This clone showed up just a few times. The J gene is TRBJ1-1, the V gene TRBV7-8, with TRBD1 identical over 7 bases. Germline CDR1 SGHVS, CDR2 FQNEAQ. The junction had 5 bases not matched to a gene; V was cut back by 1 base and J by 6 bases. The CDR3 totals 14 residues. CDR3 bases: TGTGCCAGCAGCTTAGGGGACAGAAACTCTGAAGCTTTCTTT. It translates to CASSLGDRNSEAFF.

Here the CDR3 reads CASSYGVLDQPQHF. CDR3 sequence (DNA): TGTGCCAGTAGTTACGGGGTCCTCGATCAGCCCCAGCATTTT. J is TRBJ1-5 and V is TRBV19; D is unresolved. Deletions cut 5 bases from V and 5 bases from J, with 13 bases between. CDR3 length equals 14 residues. The V gene's germline CDR1 is LNHDA and CDR2 SQIVND (reference sequence).

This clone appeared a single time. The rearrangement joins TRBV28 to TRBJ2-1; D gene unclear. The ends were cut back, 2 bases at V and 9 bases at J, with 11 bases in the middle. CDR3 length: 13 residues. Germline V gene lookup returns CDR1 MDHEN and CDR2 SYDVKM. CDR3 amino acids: CASSLGPRGEQFF. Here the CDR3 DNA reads TGTGCCAGCAGTTTAGGTCCTCGCGGTGAGCAGTTCTTC.

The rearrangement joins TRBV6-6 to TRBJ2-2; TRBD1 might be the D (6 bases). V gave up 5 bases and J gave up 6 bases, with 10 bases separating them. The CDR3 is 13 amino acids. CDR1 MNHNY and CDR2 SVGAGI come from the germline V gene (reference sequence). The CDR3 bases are TGTGCCAGCAGTCTGACAGGTCCCGGGGAGCTGTTTTTT. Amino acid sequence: CASSLTGPGELFF.

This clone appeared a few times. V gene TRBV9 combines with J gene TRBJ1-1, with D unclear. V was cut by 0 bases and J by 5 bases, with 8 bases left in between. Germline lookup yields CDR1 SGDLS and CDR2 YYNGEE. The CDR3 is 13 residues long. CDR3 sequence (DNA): TGTGCCAGCAGCGTAGAGCAAATGACTGAAGCTTTCTTT. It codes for CASSVEQMTEAFF.

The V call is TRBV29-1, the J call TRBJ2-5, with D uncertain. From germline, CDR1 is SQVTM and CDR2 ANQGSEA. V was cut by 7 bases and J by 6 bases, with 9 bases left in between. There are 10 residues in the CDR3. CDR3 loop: CSGTSKTQYF. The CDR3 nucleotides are TGCAGCGGGACGTCCAAGACCCAGTACTTC.

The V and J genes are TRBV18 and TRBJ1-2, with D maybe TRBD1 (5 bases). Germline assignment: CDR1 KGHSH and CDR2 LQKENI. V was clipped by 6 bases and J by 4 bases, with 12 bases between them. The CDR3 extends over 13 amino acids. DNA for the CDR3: TGTGCCAGCTCTCCTGTGGGGGTCTATGGCTACACCTTC. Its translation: CASSPVGVYGYTF. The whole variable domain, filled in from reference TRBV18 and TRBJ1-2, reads NAGVMQNPRHLVRRRGQEARLRCSPMKGHSHVYWYRQLPEEGLKFMVYLQKENIIDESGMPKERFSAEFPKEGPSILRIQQVVRGDSAAYFCASSPVGVYGYTFGSGTRLTVV.

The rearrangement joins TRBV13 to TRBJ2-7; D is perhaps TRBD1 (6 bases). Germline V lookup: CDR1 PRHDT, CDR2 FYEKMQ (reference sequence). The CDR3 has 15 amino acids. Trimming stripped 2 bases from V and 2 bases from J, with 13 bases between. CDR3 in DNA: TGTGCCAGCAGCTTACGACAGGTGGGGACCTACGAGCAGTACTTC. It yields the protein CASSLRQVGTYEQYF.

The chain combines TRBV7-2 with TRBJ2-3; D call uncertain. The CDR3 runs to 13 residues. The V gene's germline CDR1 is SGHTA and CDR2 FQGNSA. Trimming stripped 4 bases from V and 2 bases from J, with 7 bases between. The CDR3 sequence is CASSSPFTDTQYF. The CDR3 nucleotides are TGTGCCAGCAGCTCCCCCTTCACAGATACGCAGTATTTT. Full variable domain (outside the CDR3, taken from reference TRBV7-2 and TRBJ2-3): GAGVSQSPSNKVTEKGKDVELRCDPISGHTALYWYRQSLGQGLEFLIYFQGNSAPDKSGLPSDRFSAERTGGSVSTLTIQRTQQEDSAVYLCASSSPFTDTQYFGPGTRLTVL.

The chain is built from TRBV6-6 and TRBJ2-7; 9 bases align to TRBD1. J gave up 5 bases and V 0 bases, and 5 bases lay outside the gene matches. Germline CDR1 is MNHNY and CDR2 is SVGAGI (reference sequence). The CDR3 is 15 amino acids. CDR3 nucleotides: TGTGCCAGCAGTTACTCGGACAGGGGAGTCAACGAGCAGTACTTC. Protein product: CASSYSDRGVNEQYF.

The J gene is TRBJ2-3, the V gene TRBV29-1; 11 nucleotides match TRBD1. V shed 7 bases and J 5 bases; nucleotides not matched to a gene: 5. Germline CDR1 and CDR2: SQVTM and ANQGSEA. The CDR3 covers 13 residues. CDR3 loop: CSGGTGGIDTQYF. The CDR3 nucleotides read TGCAGCGGTGGGACAGGGGGGATAGATACGCAGTATTTT.

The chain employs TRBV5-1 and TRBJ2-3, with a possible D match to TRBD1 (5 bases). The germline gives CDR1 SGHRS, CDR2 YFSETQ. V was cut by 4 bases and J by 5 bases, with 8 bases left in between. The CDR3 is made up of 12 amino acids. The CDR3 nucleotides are TGCGCCAGCAGCCCCCAGGGAGATACGCAGTATTTT. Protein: CASSPQGDTQYF.

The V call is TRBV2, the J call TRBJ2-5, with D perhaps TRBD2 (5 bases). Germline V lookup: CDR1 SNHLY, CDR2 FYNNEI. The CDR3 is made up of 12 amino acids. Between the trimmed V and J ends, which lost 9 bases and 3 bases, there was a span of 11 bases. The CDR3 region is CARTKSEETQYF. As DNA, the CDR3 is TGTGCCAGGACTAAGAGCGAAGAGACCCAGTACTTC.

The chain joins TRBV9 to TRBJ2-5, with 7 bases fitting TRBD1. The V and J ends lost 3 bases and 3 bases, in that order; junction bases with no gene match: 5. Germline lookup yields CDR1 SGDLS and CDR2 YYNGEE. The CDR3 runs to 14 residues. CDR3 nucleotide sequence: TGTGCCAGCAGCGCGACAGGGCAGGAAGAGACCCAGTACTTC. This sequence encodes CASSATGQEETQYF.

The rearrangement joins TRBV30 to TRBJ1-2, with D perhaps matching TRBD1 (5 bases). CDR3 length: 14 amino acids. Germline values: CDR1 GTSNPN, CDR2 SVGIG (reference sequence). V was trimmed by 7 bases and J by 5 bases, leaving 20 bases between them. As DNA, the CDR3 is TGTGCCTCCGAGACGGGGCAGGGTATTTATGGCTACACCTTC. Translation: CASETGQGIYGYTF.

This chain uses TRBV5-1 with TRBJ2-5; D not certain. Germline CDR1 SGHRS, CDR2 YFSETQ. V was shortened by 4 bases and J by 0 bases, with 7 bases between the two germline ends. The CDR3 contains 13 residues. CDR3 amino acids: CASSSDNQETQYF. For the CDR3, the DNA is TGCGCCAGCAGCAGCGACAACCAAGAGACCCAGTACTTC. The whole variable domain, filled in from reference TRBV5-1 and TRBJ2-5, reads KAGVTQTPRYLIKTRGQQVTLSCSPISGHRSVSWYQQTPGQGLQFLFEYFSETQRNKGNFPGRFSGRQFSNSRSEMNVSTLELGDSALYLCASSSDNQETQYFGPGTRLLVL.

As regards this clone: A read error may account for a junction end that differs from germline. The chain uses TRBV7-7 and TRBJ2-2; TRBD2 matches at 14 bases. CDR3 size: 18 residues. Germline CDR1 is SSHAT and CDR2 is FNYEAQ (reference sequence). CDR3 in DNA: TGTGCTAGCAGCGAGAGACTAGCGGGAGGGTATGACACCGGGGAGCTGTTTTTT. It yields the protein CASSERLAGGYDTGELFF.

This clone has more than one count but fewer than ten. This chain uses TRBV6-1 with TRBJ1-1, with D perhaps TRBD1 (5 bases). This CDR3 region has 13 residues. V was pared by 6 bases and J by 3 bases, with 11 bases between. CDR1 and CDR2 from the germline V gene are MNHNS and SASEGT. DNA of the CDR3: TGTGCCAGCAGAGCTCTACAGGACACTGAAGCTTTCTTT. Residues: CASRALQDTEAFF.

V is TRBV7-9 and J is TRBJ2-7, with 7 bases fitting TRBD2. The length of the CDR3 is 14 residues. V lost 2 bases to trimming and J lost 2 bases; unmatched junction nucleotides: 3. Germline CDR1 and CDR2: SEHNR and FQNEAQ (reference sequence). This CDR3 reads CASSLTRGAYEQYF. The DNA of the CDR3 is TGTGCCAGCAGCTTAACTCGGGGGGCCTACGAGCAGTACTTC.

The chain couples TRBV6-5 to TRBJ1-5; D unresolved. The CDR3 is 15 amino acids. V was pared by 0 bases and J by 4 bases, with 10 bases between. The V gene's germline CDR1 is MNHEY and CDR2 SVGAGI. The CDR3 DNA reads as TGTGCCAGCAGTTACTCGCACAGAAATAATCAGCCCCAGCATTTT. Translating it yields CASSYSHRNNQPQHF.